This T cell receptor (beta chain) derives from a study of identical twins. Trimming removed 7 bases from V and 1 base from J, with 15 bases in between. The germline CDR1 and CDR2 sequences are SQVTM and ANQGSEA. CDR3 size: 14 residues. Overall study results and limits: Excess twin sharing in beta out-of-frame sequences was weaker. Fewer insertions marked abundant cord blood beta clonotypes; young adult naive trended weakly, memory not at all.

One entry per CDR3 protein results from TCRdb running MiXCR on the 5' RACE reads. The sample records 640,000 or so distinct CDR3 sequences, approximately 6% being singletons. This clonotype was seen a few times. Its antigen is unidentified. Healthy Caucasians, and only they, were the donors. The chain employs TRBV29-1 and TRBJ2-3; a possible D gene is TRBD2 (5 bases). The TCR sequence derives from a man aged 18-30 years in good health. The sample consisted of naive T cells sorted from blood. The CDR3 protein is CSASGKAGTDTQYF. CDR3 bases: TGCAGCGCGTCGGGCAAAGCGGGCACAGATACGCAGTATTTT.